One and the same sample provided the 10 T cell receptor beta chains below, sequenced in a study of T cell responses to AZD1222 COVID-19 vaccine. Assay: immunoSEQ multiplex PCR; the TCRdb copy retains only in-frame clones and omits some. Here the sample spans 150,000 to 160,000 clones, around 87% being singletons. The sample in question was peripheral blood, obtained 28 days after the second AZD1222 dose. The source is an adult who received the AZD1222 COVID-19 vaccine.

This clone appeared a few times. The J gene is TRBJ2-1, the V gene TRBV15; possible D gene TRBD2, 7 bases. V lost 0 bases, J lost 0 bases, and 12 bases lay in between. CDR3 size: 17 residues. Germline CDR1 reads LNHNV; CDR2 reads YYDKDF (reference sequence). The CDR3 loop is CATSRDAGASSYNEQFF. CDR3 nucleotide sequence: TGTGCCACCAGCAGAGATGCGGGGGCTAGCTCCTACAATGAGCAGTTCTTC.

The V call is TRBV30, the J call TRBJ2-1; D is possibly TRBD2 (6 bases). With 6 bases removed from V and 0 bases from J, the gap between germline ends came to 18 bases. The V gene's germline CDR1 is GTSNPN and CDR2 SVGIG (reference sequence). The CDR3 is 16 amino acids. The CDR3 region is CACSRGPGLSYNEQFF. The CDR3 coding sequence is TGTGCCTGTTCTCGGGGACCGGGACTCTCCTACAATGAGCAGTTCTTC.

The chain carries TRBV28 and TRBJ2-1; perhaps TRBD2 as D (6 bases). The germline gives CDR1 MDHEN, CDR2 SYDVKM. The V end was cut by 7 bases, the J end by 6 bases, with 16 bases between. This CDR3 is 14 amino acids long. The CDR3 is CASIRTITSNEQFF. CDR3 in DNA: TGTGCCAGCATTCGGACTATAACAAGCAATGAGCAGTTCTTC.

This chain links TRBV24-1 with TRBJ2-3; perhaps TRBD2 as D (6 bases). The CDR3 covers 16 residues. Per the germline V gene, CDR1 is KGHDR and CDR2 is SFDVKD. Trimming took off 1 base at V and 0 bases at J, with 10 bases between the two ends. The CDR3 is CATSDFGRTSTDTQYF. The CDR3 coding sequence is TGTGCCACCAGTGATTTCGGGAGAACTAGCACAGATACGCAGTATTTT.

This clone was seen only once. This rearrangement joins TRBV19 to TRBJ1-6; 11 positions match TRBD1. V lost 3 bases and J lost 5; bases outside the gene matches: 0. The germline V gene has CDR1 LNHDA and CDR2 SQIVND (reference sequence). The CDR3 is 15 residues long. This CDR3 is CASSMGQGDNSPLHF. The CDR3, as DNA: TGTGCCAGTAGTATGGGACAGGGGGATAATTCACCCCTCCACTTT.

This clone was picked up one time. The V call is TRBV7-8, the J call TRBJ1-4; 8 bases are shared with TRBD1. The trim removed 5 bases at V and 4 bases at J, leaving 6 bases unmatched. Germline lookup yields CDR1 SGHVS and CDR2 FQNEAQ. The CDR3 is made up of 15 amino acids. CDR3 in DNA: TGTGCCAGCAGCCCCCGGGACAGGCTTAATGAAAAACTGTTTTTT. It translates to CASSPRDRLNEKLFF.

The gene calls are TRBV9 and TRBJ2-1; weak D call: TRBD2 (6 bases). This CDR3 spans 15 amino acids. Germline V CDR1 and CDR2: SGDLS, YYNGEE. V lost 4 bases and J lost 6, with 17 bases in between. CDR3 bases: TGTGCCAGCAGCCCTTGGAGGGAGGTGGTCAATGAGCAGTTCTTC. This sequence encodes CASSPWREVVNEQFF.

The chain employs TRBV2 and TRBJ2-5; D gene unclear. CDR3 length: 12 residues. Trimming took off 8 bases at V and 5 bases at J, with 12 bases between the two ends. Germline V gene sequence: CDR1 SNHLY, CDR2 FYNNEI. CDR3 loop: CASAWGRETQYF. In DNA form, the CDR3 reads TGTGCCAGCGCTTGGGGTAGGGAGACCCAGTACTTC.

The genes are TRBV6-5 and TRBJ1-5; D may be TRBD1 (5 bases). Deletions cut 5 bases from V and 2 bases from J, with 13 bases between. The CDR3 contains 15 residues. The germline CDR1 and CDR2 sequences are MNHEY and SVGAGI. The DNA for the CDR3 is TGTGCCAGCAGTCCCCCCAGGGTTCGCAATCAGCCCCAGCATTTT. Protein sequence: CASSPPRVRNQPQHF.

The J gene is TRBJ2-3, the V gene TRBV29-1; TRBD1 matches 8 bases. The CDR3 contains 12 residues. Trimming removed 6 bases from V and 4 bases from J; junction bases left unmatched: 3. Germline CDR1 and CDR2: SQVTM and ANQGSEA. The CDR3 sequence: CSVEDRADTQYF. CDR3 bases: TGCAGCGTGGAGGACAGGGCAGATACGCAGTATTTT.